These T cell receptor beta chains were read from a single sample in a study of Ad26.COV2.S vaccination and SARS-CoV-2 variants. Clones were sequenced by immunoSEQ multiplex PCR, and TCRdb holds only the in-frame ones, with some missing. This table holds roughly 680,000 clones, around 92% found once. Sequencing used peripheral blood, obtained in a trial of Ad26.COV2.S vaccine versus placebo. These TCRs come from a person aged 18-65 years who received the Ad26.COV2.S COVID-19 vaccine or a placebo. The CDR3 runs from the conserved cysteine through the conserved F or W. Each record gives: D gene, clone size, V gene, J gene, CDR3 DNA, CDR3 protein. D genes are given only for firm matches. Clone sizes are given selectively: once, few, many, or a class where the clone is expanded.

D gene: -
clone size: once
V gene: TRBV5-1
J gene: TRBJ2-3
CDR3 DNA: TGCGCCAGCAGTTTCGCCCAGGGCTCAGATACGCAGTATTTT
CDR3 protein: CASSFAQGSDTQYF

D gene: -
clone size: few
V gene: TRBV29-1
J gene: TRBJ2-3
CDR3 DNA: TGCAGCGTAGACAACACGGGCTTTAGAGATACGCAGTATTTT
CDR3 protein: CSVDNTGFRDTQYF

D gene: TRBD1
clone size: -
V gene: TRBV19
J gene: TRBJ1-1
CDR3 DNA: TGTGCCAGTAGTATTACAGGGGGACCAGGAACTGAAGCTTTCTTT
CDR3 protein: CASSITGGPGTEAFF

D gene: -
clone size: -
V gene: TRBV2
J gene: TRBJ1-2
CDR3 DNA: TGTGCCAGCAAAGCCCAGTCGGACACCTCTAACTATGGCTACACCTTC
CDR3 protein: CASKAQSDTSNYGYTF

D gene: TRBD1
clone size: -
V gene: TRBV12-3/TRBV12-4
J gene: TRBJ1-1
CDR3 DNA: TGCGCAACCGGGACAGAGTCCTTCACTGAAGCTTTCTTT
CDR3 protein: CATGTESFTEAFF

D gene: -
clone size: -
V gene: TRBV7-9
J gene: TRBJ2-1
CDR3 DNA: TGTGCCAGCAGCCCGCTAGCCTACGAGGAGGAGCAGTTCTTC
CDR3 protein: CASSPLAYEEEQFF

D gene: -
clone size: once
V gene: TRBV24-1
J gene: TRBJ2-1
CDR3 DNA: TGTGCCACCCGGGACCGCCTAACGAATGAGCAGTTCTTC
CDR3 protein: CATRDRLTNEQFF

D gene: -
clone size: -
V gene: TRBV6-5
J gene: TRBJ2-7
CDR3 DNA: TGTGCCAGCAGACGGGACCGCCTAGGCTCCTACGAGCAGTACTTC
CDR3 protein: CASRRDRLGSYEQYF

D gene: -
clone size: -
V gene: TRBV6-1
J gene: TRBJ1-3
CDR3 DNA: TGTGCCAGCAGTGAAGCGTACAGGAACTCTGGAAACACCATATATTTT
CDR3 protein: CASSEAYRNSGNTIYF

D gene: TRBD1
clone size: -
V gene: TRBV29-1
J gene: TRBJ1-2
CDR3 DNA: TGCAGCGTTGAAACAGGGGTCGATGGCTACACCTTC
CDR3 protein: CSVETGVDGYTF

D gene: TRBD1
clone size: -
V gene: TRBV20-1
J gene: TRBJ2-5
CDR3 DNA: TGCAGTGCCAGGGGGAGGACCCAGTACTTC
CDR3 protein: CSARGRTQYF

D gene: -
clone size: -
V gene: TRBV6-5
J gene: TRBJ1-2
CDR3 DNA: TGTGCCAGCAGTTACTCAGAGACAGCTAACTATGGCTACACCTTC
CDR3 protein: CASSYSETANYGYTF

D gene: TRBD2
clone size: once
V gene: TRBV10-3
J gene: TRBJ2-1
CDR3 DNA: TGTGCCATCAGTGCCGTTTTAGCGGGAGGGCCGGGGGATGAGCAGTTCTTC
CDR3 protein: CAISAVLAGGPGDEQFF

D gene: -
clone size: -
V gene: TRBV5-1
J gene: TRBJ2-5
CDR3 DNA: TGCGCCAGCAGCTCCCGGGGGGCCCAGGAAGAGACCCAGTACTTC
CDR3 protein: CASSSRGAQEETQYF

D gene: TRBD2
clone size: -
V gene: TRBV5-8
J gene: TRBJ2-4
CDR3 DNA: TGTGCCAGCAGCTTGAAAGCGGGAGGTCTAGCCAAAAACATTCAGTACTTC
CDR3 protein: CASSLKAGGLAKNIQYF

D gene: -
clone size: -
V gene: TRBV5-4
J gene: TRBJ1-2
CDR3 DNA: TGTGCCAGCAGCTTACAACCCCGATCACAGGGTGTTGGCTACACCTTC
CDR3 protein: CASSLQPRSQGVGYTF

D gene: -
clone size: -
V gene: TRBV7-2
J gene: TRBJ1-3
CDR3 DNA: TGTGCCAGCAGGCTGCAGAGCTCTGGAAACACCATATATTTT
CDR3 protein: CASRLQSSGNTIYF

D gene: -
clone size: -
V gene: TRBV5-4
J gene: TRBJ2-7
CDR3 DNA: TGTGCCAGCAGCCATAGTGGAATTAGCTCCTACGAGCAGTACTTC
CDR3 protein: CASSHSGISSYEQYF

D gene: -
clone size: -
V gene: TRBV5-4
J gene: TRBJ2-1
CDR3 DNA: TGTGCCAGCAGCACGCAAGGGTATTACAATGAGCAGTTCTTC
CDR3 protein: CASSTQGYYNEQFF

D gene: TRBD1
clone size: -
V gene: TRBV18
J gene: TRBJ1-2
CDR3 DNA: TGTGCCAGCTCACTTACGGACAAGGGGGCATATGGCTACACCTTC
CDR3 protein: CASSLTDKGAYGYTF

D gene: TRBD1
clone size: once
V gene: TRBV19
J gene: TRBJ2-2
CDR3 DNA: TGTGCCAGTAGTATAGGAGGGGACAGGCAGAGCACCGGGGAGCTGTTTTTT
CDR3 protein: CASSIGGDRQSTGELFF

D gene: -
clone size: -
V gene: TRBV7-8
J gene: TRBJ2-1
CDR3 DNA: TGTGCCAGCAGTTCCTACTATATTAATGAGCAGTTCTTC
CDR3 protein: CASSSYYINEQFF

D gene: TRBD2
clone size: -
V gene: TRBV10-1
J gene: TRBJ2-3
CDR3 DNA: TGCGCCAGCAGTAGTAGCGGGGCAGATACGCAGTATTTT
CDR3 protein: CASSSSGADTQYF

D gene: TRBD1
clone size: few
V gene: TRBV2
J gene: TRBJ1-6
CDR3 DNA: TGTGCCAGCAGTGAAAGGACCAGGGGGCATTCACCCCTCCACTTT
CDR3 protein: CASSERTRGHSPLHF

D gene: -
clone size: -
V gene: TRBV27
J gene: TRBJ2-7
CDR3 DNA: TGTGCCAGCAGGGGCCTTGGGGCATCCTACGAGCAGTACTTC
CDR3 protein: CASRGLGASYEQYF

D gene: TRBD1
clone size: -
V gene: TRBV7-2
J gene: TRBJ2-1
CDR3 DNA: TGTGCCAGCAGCCCAAGGGGACAGAGGGGTCGGAATGAGCAGTTCTTC
CDR3 protein: CASSPRGQRGRNEQFF

D gene: -
clone size: once
V gene: TRBV10-3
J gene: TRBJ2-7
CDR3 DNA: TGTGCCATCAGGTCACAGGATTGGTACGAGCAGTACTTC
CDR3 protein: CAIRSQDWYEQYF

D gene: -
clone size: -
V gene: TRBV2
J gene: TRBJ2-1
CDR3 DNA: TGTGCCAGCGAGATGTACAATGAGCAGTTCTTC
CDR3 protein: CASEMYNEQFF

D gene: -
clone size: -
V gene: TRBV5-4
J gene: TRBJ2-1
CDR3 DNA: TGTGCCAGCAGCTTAACAGGAGGGCGGAACTACAATGAGCAGTTCTTC
CDR3 protein: CASSLTGGRNYNEQFF

D gene: TRBD2
clone size: -
V gene: TRBV10-2
J gene: TRBJ2-7
CDR3 DNA: TGCGCCAGCAGTGAGTCGCAGGGACTAGCGGGAGGGTACGAGCAGTACTTC
CDR3 protein: CASSESQGLAGGYEQYF

D gene: -
clone size: -
V gene: TRBV19
J gene: TRBJ1-6
CDR3 DNA: TGTGCCAGTAGAGAGACATTTAATTCACCCCTCCACTTT
CDR3 protein: CASRETFNSPLHF

D gene: -
clone size: -
V gene: TRBV6-6
J gene: TRBJ1-2
CDR3 DNA: TGTGCCAGCAGTTACGTATCGGGGGGCTATGGCTACACCTTC
CDR3 protein: CASSYVSGGYGYTF

D gene: -
clone size: many
V gene: TRBV7-8
J gene: TRBJ2-2
CDR3 DNA: TGTGCCAGCAGCTTTGCAGGGGTCAACACCGGGGAGCTGTTTTTT
CDR3 protein: CASSFAGVNTGELFF

D gene: TRBD1
clone size: -
V gene: TRBV2
J gene: TRBJ2-5
CDR3 DNA: TGTGCCAGCAGTGATTACAGGGGATCGTCCTGGGAGACCCAGTACTTC
CDR3 protein: CASSDYRGSSWETQYF

D gene: -
clone size: -
V gene: TRBV20-1
J gene: TRBJ1-2
CDR3 DNA: TGCAGTGCTAGAGGGAGTTATGGCTACACCTTC
CDR3 protein: CSARGSYGYTF

D gene: TRBD1
clone size: -
V gene: TRBV19
J gene: TRBJ2-2
CDR3 DNA: TGTGCCAGTAGTAGACAGGGCGGGGAGCTGTTTTTT
CDR3 protein: CASSRQGGELFF

D gene: -
clone size: -
V gene: TRBV29-1
J gene: TRBJ2-3
CDR3 DNA: TGCAGCGTCGGGATCAGGGGGGGGACAGATACGCAGTATTTT
CDR3 protein: CSVGIRGGTDTQYF

D gene: -
clone size: -
V gene: TRBV6-6
J gene: TRBJ1-2
CDR3 DNA: TGTGCCAGCAGTTACGAAGGGGCCTATACTAACTATGGCTACACCTTC
CDR3 protein: CASSYEGAYTNYGYTF

D gene: TRBD2
clone size: -
V gene: TRBV10-3
J gene: TRBJ2-3
CDR3 DNA: TGTGCCATCAGTGGAGGACTTGGACTAGGGAGCCCAGATACGCAGTATTTT
CDR3 protein: CAISGGLGLGSPDTQYF

D gene: TRBD1
clone size: once
V gene: TRBV7-2
J gene: TRBJ1-1
CDR3 DNA: TGTGCCAGCAGCTTAGGTCTAGGGCAGGGGGGAGCTTTCTTT
CDR3 protein: CASSLGLGQGGAFF

D gene: TRBD1
clone size: -
V gene: TRBV6-1
J gene: TRBJ1-2
CDR3 DNA: TGTGCCAGCAGTGACCCTATCCGACAGGGGTCTAACTATGGCTACACCTTC
CDR3 protein: CASSDPIRQGSNYGYTF

D gene: TRBD2
clone size: -
V gene: TRBV6-2/TRBV6-3
J gene: TRBJ2-1
CDR3 DNA: TGTGCCAGCAGTTACGGGGGTAGCGGGAGGGCCTACAATGAGCAGTTCTTC
CDR3 protein: CASSYGGSGRAYNEQFF

D gene: -
clone size: -
V gene: TRBV11-2
J gene: TRBJ1-1
CDR3 DNA: TGTGCCAGCAGCTTAGGACAGGTGGTATCGCACACTGAAGCTTTCTTT
CDR3 protein: CASSLGQVVSHTEAFF

D gene: -
clone size: -
V gene: TRBV6-1
J gene: TRBJ2-2
CDR3 DNA: TGTGCCAGCAGTGAGGTGACTCGGAGGGTTTCGTCCACCGGGGAGCTGTTTTTT
CDR3 protein: CASSEVTRRVSSTGELFF

D gene: -
clone size: -
V gene: TRBV7-6
J gene: TRBJ2-5
CDR3 DNA: TGTGCCAGCAGCTTAGGCCCCCACCCAGGGTTGGAGACCCAGTACTTC
CDR3 protein: CASSLGPHPGLETQYF

D gene: -
clone size: -
V gene: TRBV10-3
J gene: TRBJ2-1
CDR3 DNA: TGTGCCATCAGTGAGTCGAGTAGCGGAGGGAATGAGCAGTTCTTC
CDR3 protein: CAISESSSGGNEQFF

D gene: -
clone size: -
V gene: TRBV6-5
J gene: TRBJ1-2
CDR3 DNA: TGTGCCAGCACCAGGGCAGTAGGGGACTATGGCTACACCTTC
CDR3 protein: CASTRAVGDYGYTF

D gene: TRBD1
clone size: -
V gene: TRBV7-9
J gene: TRBJ1-4
CDR3 DNA: TGTGCCAGCAGCCCCCGACAGGGCCGGGACCTTAATGAAAAACTGTTTTTT
CDR3 protein: CASSPRQGRDLNEKLFF

D gene: TRBD2
clone size: -
V gene: TRBV3-1/TRBV3-2
J gene: TRBJ2-5
CDR3 DNA: TGTGCCAGCAGCCAAGATTCGACTAGCAGACAGACCCAGTACTTC
CDR3 protein: CASSQDSTSRQTQYF

D gene: -
clone size: many
V gene: TRBV30
J gene: TRBJ2-7
CDR3 DNA: TGTGCCTGGAGTGAAGGTCCCTACGAGCAGTACTTC
CDR3 protein: CAWSEGPYEQYF

D gene: -
clone size: -
V gene: TRBV6-5
J gene: TRBJ2-1
CDR3 DNA: TGTGCCAGCAGTAGGAAAGGACAGCCACTCAATGAGCAGTTCTTC
CDR3 protein: CASSRKGQPLNEQFF

D gene: TRBD1
clone size: -
V gene: TRBV5-6
J gene: TRBJ1-1
CDR3 DNA: TGTGCCAGCAGCTGGTGGACAGGAGTAATGAACACTGAAGCTTTCTTT
CDR3 protein: CASSWWTGVMNTEAFF

D gene: -
clone size: -
V gene: TRBV12-5
J gene: TRBJ2-1
CDR3 DNA: TGTGCTAGTGGCTGGGGATCGGGACAAGCATACAATGAGCAGTTCTTC
CDR3 protein: CASGWGSGQAYNEQFF

D gene: TRBD1
clone size: -
V gene: TRBV10-3
J gene: TRBJ2-5
CDR3 DNA: TGTGCCATCAGCTCAGGGGGAAGAGAGACCCAGTACTTC
CDR3 protein: CAISSGGRETQYF

D gene: TRBD2
clone size: -
V gene: TRBV7-9
J gene: TRBJ2-3
CDR3 DNA: TGTGCCAGCAGCCCTAGCGGGGCCACCGGCACAGATACGCAGTATTTT
CDR3 protein: CASSPSGATGTDTQYF

D gene: -
clone size: -
V gene: TRBV7-6
J gene: TRBJ1-1
CDR3 DNA: TGTGCCAGCAGCGCAGACCTGAACACTGAAGCTTTCTTT
CDR3 protein: CASSADLNTEAFF

D gene: -
clone size: -
V gene: TRBV10-3
J gene: TRBJ1-2
CDR3 DNA: TGTGCCACCCACGAAGGGGCGCAGGGTGGCTACACCTTC
CDR3 protein: CATHEGAQGGYTF

D gene: -
clone size: -
V gene: TRBV7-2
J gene: TRBJ2-2
CDR3 DNA: TGTGCCAGCAGCTTGTGGGGGGCAGGGGAGAACACCGGGGAGCTGTTTTTT
CDR3 protein: CASSLWGAGENTGELFF

D gene: TRBD1
clone size: -
V gene: TRBV10-1
J gene: TRBJ2-5
CDR3 DNA: TGCGCCAGCAGTACCGGGACAGGGGAAGAGACCCAGTACTTC
CDR3 protein: CASSTGTGEETQYF

D gene: -
clone size: -
V gene: TRBV6-5
J gene: TRBJ1-4
CDR3 DNA: TGTGCCATTTCGGGACATTCGACTAATGAAAAACTGTTTTTT
CDR3 protein: CAISGHSTNEKLFF